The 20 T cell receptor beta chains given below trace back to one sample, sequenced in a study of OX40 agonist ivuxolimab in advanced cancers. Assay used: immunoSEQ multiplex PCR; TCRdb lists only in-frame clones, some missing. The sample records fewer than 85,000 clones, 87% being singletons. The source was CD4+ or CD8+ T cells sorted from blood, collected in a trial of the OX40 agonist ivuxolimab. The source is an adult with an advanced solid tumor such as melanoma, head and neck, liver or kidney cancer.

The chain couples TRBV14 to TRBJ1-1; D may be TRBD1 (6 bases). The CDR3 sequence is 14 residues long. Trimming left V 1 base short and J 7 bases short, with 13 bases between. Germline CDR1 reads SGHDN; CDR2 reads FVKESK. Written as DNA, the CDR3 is TGTGCCAGCAGCCAAGCAGGGGTATTGGGTGAAGCTTTCTTT. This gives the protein CASSQAGVLGEAFF.

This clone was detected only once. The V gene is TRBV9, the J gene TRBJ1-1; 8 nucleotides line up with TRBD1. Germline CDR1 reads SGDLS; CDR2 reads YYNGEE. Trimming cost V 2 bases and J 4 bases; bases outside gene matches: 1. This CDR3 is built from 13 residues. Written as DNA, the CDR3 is TGTGCCAGCAGCGTCACAGGGGGCACTGAAGCTTTCTTT. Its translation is CASSVTGGTEAFF. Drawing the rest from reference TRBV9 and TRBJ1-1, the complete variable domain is DSGVTQTPKHLITATGQRVTLRCSPRSGDLSVYWYQQSLDQGLQFLIQYYNGEERAKGNILERFSAQQFPDLHSELNLSSLELGDSALYFCASSVTGGTEAFFGQGTRLTVV.

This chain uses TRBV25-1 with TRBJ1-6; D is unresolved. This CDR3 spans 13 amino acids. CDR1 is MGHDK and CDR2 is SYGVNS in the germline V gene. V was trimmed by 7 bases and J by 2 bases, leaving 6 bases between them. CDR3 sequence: CASKATYNSPLHF. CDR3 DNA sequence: TGTGCCAGCAAGGCTACCTATAATTCACCCCTCCACTTT.

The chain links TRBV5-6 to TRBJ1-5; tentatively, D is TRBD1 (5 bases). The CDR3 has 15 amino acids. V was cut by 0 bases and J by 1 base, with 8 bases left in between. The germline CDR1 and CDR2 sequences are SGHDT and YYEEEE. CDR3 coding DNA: TGTGCCAGCAGCTTGGCTGGGGGGAGCAATCAGCCCCAGCATTTT. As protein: CASSLAGGSNQPQHF.

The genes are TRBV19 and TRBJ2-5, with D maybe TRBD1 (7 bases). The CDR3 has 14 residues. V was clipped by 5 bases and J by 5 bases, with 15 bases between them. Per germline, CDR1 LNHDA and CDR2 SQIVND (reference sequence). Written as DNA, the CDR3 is TGTGCCAGTAGTCAAGGGGGCGCGGGGGAGACCCAGTACTTC. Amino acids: CASSQGGAGETQYF.

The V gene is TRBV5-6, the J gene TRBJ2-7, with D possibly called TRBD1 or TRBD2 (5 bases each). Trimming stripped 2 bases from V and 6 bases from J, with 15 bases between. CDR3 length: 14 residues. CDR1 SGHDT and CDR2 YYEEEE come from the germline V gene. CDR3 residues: CASSFRGSLGEQYF. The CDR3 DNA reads TGTGCCAGCAGCTTCCGGGGCTCCCTCGGCGAGCAGTACTTC.

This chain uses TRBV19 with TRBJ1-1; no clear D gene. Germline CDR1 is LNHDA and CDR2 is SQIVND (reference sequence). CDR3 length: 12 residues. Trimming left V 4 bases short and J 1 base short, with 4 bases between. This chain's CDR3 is CASSNPNTEAFF. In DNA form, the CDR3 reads TGTGCCAGTAGTAATCCGAACACTGAAGCTTTCTTT.

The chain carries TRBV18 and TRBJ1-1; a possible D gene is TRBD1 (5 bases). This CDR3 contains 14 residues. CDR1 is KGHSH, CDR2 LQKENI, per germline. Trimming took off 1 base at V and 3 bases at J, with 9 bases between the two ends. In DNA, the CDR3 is TGTGCCAGCTCACCACAAAGACAGCACACTGAAGCTTTCTTT. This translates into CASSPQRQHTEAFF.

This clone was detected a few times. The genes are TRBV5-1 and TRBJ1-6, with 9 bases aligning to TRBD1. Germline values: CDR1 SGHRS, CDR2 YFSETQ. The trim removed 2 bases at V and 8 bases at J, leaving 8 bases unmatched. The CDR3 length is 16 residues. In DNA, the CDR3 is TGCGCCAGCAGCTTCATCGGACAGGGGTCGGATTCACCCCTCCACTTT. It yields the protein CASSFIGQGSDSPLHF.

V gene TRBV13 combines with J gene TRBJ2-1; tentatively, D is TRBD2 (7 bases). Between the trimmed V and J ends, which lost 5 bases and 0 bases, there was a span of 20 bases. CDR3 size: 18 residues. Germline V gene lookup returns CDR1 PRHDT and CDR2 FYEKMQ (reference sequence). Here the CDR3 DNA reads TGTGCCAGCAGCCCTGGGGGGGCCCAACATAGCTCCTACAATGAGCAGTTCTTC. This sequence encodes CASSPGGAQHSSYNEQFF.

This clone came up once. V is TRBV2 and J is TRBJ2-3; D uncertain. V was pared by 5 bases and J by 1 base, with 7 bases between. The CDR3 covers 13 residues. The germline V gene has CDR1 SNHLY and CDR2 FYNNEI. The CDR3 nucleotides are TGTGCCAGCAGTTATGAAGGCACAGATACGCAGTATTTT. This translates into CASSYEGTDTQYF.

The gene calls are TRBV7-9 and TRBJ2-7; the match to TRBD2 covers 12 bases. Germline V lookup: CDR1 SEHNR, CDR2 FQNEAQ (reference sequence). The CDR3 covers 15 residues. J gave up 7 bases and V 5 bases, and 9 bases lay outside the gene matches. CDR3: CASSPSGRAIWEQYF. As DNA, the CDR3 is TGTGCCAGCAGCCCTAGCGGGAGGGCGATCTGGGAGCAGTACTTC.

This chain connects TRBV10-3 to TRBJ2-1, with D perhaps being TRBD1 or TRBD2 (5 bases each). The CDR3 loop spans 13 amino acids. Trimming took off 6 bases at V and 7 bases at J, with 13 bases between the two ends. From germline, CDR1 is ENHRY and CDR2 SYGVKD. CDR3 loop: CAIRAGARNEQFF. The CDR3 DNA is TGTGCCATCAGGGCCGGGGCAAGGAATGAGCAGTTCTTC.

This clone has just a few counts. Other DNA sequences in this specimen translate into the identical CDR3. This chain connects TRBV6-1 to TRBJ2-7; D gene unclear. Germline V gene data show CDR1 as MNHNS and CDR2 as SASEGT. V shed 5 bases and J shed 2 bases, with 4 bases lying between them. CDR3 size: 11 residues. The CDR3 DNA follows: TGTGCCAGCAGTCAGACCTACGAGCAGTACTTC. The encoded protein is CASSQTYEQYF.

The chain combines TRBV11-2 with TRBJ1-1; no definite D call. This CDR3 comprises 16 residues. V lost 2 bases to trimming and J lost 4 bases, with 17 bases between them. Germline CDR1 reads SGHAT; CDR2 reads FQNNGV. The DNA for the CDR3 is TGTGCCAGCAGCTTACCGTTGCTGGGGTTTGGCACTGAAGCTTTCTTT. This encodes CASSLPLLGFGTEAFF.

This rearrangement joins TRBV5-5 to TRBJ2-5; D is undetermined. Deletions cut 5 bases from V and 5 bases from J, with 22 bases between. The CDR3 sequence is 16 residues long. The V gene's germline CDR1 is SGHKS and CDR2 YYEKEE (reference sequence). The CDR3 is CASSHTAATTGETQYF. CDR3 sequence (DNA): TGTGCCAGCAGTCACACCGCTGCCACCACCGGGGAGACCCAGTACTTC.

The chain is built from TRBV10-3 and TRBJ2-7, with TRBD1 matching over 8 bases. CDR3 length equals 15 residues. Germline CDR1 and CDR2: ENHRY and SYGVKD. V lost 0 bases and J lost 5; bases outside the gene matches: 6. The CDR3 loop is CAISESSDRADEQYF. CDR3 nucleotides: TGTGCCATCAGTGAGTCCTCGGACAGGGCGGACGAGCAGTACTTC.

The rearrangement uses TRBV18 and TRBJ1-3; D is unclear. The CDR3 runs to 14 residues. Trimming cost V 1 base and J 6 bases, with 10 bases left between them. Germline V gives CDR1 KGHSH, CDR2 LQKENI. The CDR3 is CASSPQGGLNTIYF. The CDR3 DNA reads TGTGCCAGCTCACCACAGGGAGGACTAAACACCATATATTTT.

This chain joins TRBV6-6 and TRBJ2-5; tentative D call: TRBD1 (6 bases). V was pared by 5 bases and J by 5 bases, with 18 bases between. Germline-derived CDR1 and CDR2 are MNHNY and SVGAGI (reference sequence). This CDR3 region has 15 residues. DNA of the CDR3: TGTGCCAGCAGTGCACAGGGACCGCGAAGGGAGACCCAGTACTTC. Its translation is CASSAQGPRRETQYF.

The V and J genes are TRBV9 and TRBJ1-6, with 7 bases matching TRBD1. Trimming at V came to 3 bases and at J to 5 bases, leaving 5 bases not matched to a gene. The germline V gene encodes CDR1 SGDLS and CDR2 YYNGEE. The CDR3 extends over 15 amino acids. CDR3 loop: CASSAPTGNNSPLHF. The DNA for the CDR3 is TGTGCCAGCAGCGCCCCGACAGGGAATAATTCACCCCTCCACTTT.